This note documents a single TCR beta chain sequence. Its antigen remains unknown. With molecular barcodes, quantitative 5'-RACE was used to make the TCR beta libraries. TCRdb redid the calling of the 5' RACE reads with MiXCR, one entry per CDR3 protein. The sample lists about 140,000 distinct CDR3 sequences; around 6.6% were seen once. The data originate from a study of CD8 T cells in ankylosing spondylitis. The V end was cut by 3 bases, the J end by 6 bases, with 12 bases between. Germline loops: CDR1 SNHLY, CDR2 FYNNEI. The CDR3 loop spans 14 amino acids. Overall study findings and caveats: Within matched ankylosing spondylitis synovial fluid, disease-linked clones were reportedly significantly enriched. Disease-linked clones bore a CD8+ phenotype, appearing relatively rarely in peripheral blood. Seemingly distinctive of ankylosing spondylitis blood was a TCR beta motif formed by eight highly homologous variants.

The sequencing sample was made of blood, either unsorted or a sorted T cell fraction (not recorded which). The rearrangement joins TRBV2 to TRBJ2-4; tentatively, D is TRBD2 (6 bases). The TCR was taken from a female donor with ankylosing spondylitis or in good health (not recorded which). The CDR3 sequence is CASSDGSSGNIQYF. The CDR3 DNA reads TGTGCCAGCAGTGATGGAAGTAGCGGAAACATTCAGTACTTC.